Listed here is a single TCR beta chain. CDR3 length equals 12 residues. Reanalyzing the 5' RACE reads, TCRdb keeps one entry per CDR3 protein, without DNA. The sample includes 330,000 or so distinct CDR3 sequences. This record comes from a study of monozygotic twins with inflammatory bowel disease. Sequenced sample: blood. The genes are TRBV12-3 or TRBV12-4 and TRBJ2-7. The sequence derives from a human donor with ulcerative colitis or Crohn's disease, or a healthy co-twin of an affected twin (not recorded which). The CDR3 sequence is CASSAGPYEQYF.